This T cell receptor beta chain derives from a study of OX40 agonist ivuxolimab in advanced cancers. Blood sampling was done at baseline, cycle 4 day 1, and cycle 7 day 1. This clone was seen more than once but under ten times. The length of the CDR3 is 16 residues. CDR1 and CDR2 from the germline V gene are SGHRS and YFSETQ. The germline V and J ends were trimmed by 3 bases and 0 bases, with 13 bases remaining between them. This table comes from immunoSEQ multiplex PCR, and its TCRdb copy is limited to in-frame clones, with some not included. The table records about 45,000 clones, 70% to 90% of them present only once.

This clonotype originated in an adult with an advanced solid tumor such as melanoma, head and neck, liver or kidney cancer. This specimen consisted of CD4+ or CD8+ T cells sorted from blood, obtained in a trial of the OX40 agonist ivuxolimab. J is TRBJ2-1 and V is TRBV5-1, with D tentatively TRBD2 (5 bases). Here the CDR3 DNA reads TGCGCCAGCAGCTCAAGCGGAGCGAGCTCCTACAATGAGCAGTTCTTC. Protein: CASSSSGASSYNEQFF.